Listed below are T cell receptor beta chains from one sample, sequenced in a study of cytomegalovirus exposure and HLA in healthy donors. Repertoires were generated with immunoSEQ multiplex PCR, while TCRdb's copy carries only in-frame clones and drops some. Here the sample spans under 250,000 clones, around 76% being singletons. Material: PBMCs. The receptors here all came from a man aged 35 to 55 in good health and CMV-seropositive. Both conserved end residues are trimmed from each CDR3. Expanded clones get a size class; other rows say once, few or many, or leave the size out.

clone_size | j_call | v_call | cdr3_aa
once | TRBJ2-7 | TRBV7-9 | ASSLPGGARGEQY
few | TRBJ2-7 | TRBV6-1 | ASSGEAFSSYEQY
few | TRBJ2-5 | TRBV5-4 | ASSGLAGVGETQY
few | TRBJ1-4 | TRBV19 | AASPKGTQEKLF
once | TRBJ2-3 | TRBV27 | ASRSLGQGTDTQY
- | TRBJ2-5 | TRBV5-1 | ASSWRGQGPETQY
few | TRBJ1-1 | TRBV7-9 | SSSSTSRGKDTEAF
- | TRBJ2-1 | TRBV5-1 | ASSPGIDNEQF
- | TRBJ1-5 | TRBV2 | ASIKEWSQPQH
- | TRBJ2-2 | TRBV5-1 | ASSLQRAGELF
- | TRBJ1-2 | TRBV4-1 | ASGQVYREENGYT
few | TRBJ1-2 | TRBV5-6 | ASSGGDGYT
few | TRBJ1-1 | TRBV27 | ASSSAGLGLTEAF
- | TRBJ2-1 | TRBV7-3 | ASSPGGHNEQF
once | TRBJ2-5 | TRBV2 | AFEGEYQETQY
- | TRBJ2-5 | TRBV5-1 | ASSTELAQETQY
- | TRBJ1-4 | TRBV18 | ASSPGQGNEKLF
- | TRBJ2-3 | TRBV5-6 | ASSRPGGRTDTQY
- | TRBJ1-4 | TRBV5-8 | ASSWGRQSFEKLF
few | TRBJ1-1 | TRBV7-8 | ASSPRTGIEGTEAF
- | TRBJ1-1 | TRBV9 | ASSPEGSKAF
- | TRBJ2-2 | TRBV5-1 | ASSLLRAANTGELF
- | TRBJ2-5 | TRBV10-1 | ASSGTGSGETQY
- | TRBJ1-5 | TRBV4-2 | ASSQDWDRAGGQPQH
- | TRBJ1-1 | TRBV11-1 | ASSLWGLSSNTEAF
few | TRBJ1-4 | TRBV9 | ASSVDLGGRGEKLF
- | TRBJ1-1 | TRBV18 | ASSPYFGQGYEAF
- | TRBJ2-7 | TRBV6-5 | ASRPGTRLYEQY
- | TRBJ2-1 | TRBV18 | ASSPFSLAGGSYNEQF
once | TRBJ1-2 | TRBV5-1 | ASIWFPGANYGYT
few | TRBJ2-7 | TRBV4-2 | ASSQEPRGNEQY
- | TRBJ2-1 | TRBV7-9 | ASSRTNNEQF
- | TRBJ1-1 | TRBV29-1 | SVELTGFSGTEAF
once | TRBJ1-1 | TRBV7-9 | ASRESGTPNTEAF
- | TRBJ1-5 | TRBV2 | ASSERSTVYSNQPQH
- | TRBJ1-1 | TRBV7-2 | ASSLAPGSQEAF
- | TRBJ1-2 | TRBV6-1 | ASSLLGAPNYGYT
- | TRBJ1-2 | TRBV6-5 | ASSYSRTGGGGYT
- | TRBJ1-5 | TRBV6-6 | ASSYSNLGNQPQH
once | TRBJ2-2 | TRBV7-8 | ASSTTGGGWSTGELF
once | TRBJ2-1 | TRBV2 | ASLSAGTPAYNEQF
- | TRBJ2-7 | TRBV10-3 | AIFAGTSGYEQY
- | TRBJ2-5 | TRBV6-5 | ASSYSRRGEETQY
- | TRBJ1-1 | TRBV7-3 | ASSLTFDRAGTEAF
once | TRBJ1-1 | TRBV6-5 | ASSFHRGDTEAF
- | TRBJ1-5 | TRBV2 | ASSLRAGANQPQH